What follows are 27 T cell receptor beta chains derived from one specimen sequenced in a study of cytomegalovirus exposure and HLA in healthy donors. The PCR was carried out with 60 Vbeta primers and 13 Jbeta primers. TCRdb's table, derived via immunoSEQ multiplex PCR, lists solely in-frame clones and lacks some. This sample lists 170,000 or so clones; its ten largest clones have under 2.5%. The sequenced sample consisted of PBMCs. These receptors were collected from a young man in good health and CMV-seronegative.

The chain combines TRBV6-1 with TRBJ1-4, with D possibly TRBD1 on 5 matching bases. CDR1 and CDR2 (germline): MNHNS, SASEGT. The CDR3 loop spans 16 amino acids. V was pared by 4 bases and J by 3 bases, with 15 bases between. The CDR3 nucleotides read TGTGCCAGCAGTGTCTCAGGGTTTCCCCCTAATGAAAAACTGTTTTTT. It specifies CASSVSGFPPNEKLFF.

The chain recombines TRBV10-3 with TRBJ1-1; 8 positions agree with TRBD1. CDR1 ENHRY and CDR2 SYGVKD come from the germline V gene. The CDR3 sequence is 14 residues long. Trimming at V came to 5 bases and at J to 3 bases, leaving 5 bases not matched to a gene. The CDR3 DNA is TGTGCCATCAGTCAGACAGGGGCTGACACTGAAGCTTTCTTT. Translating it yields CAISQTGADTEAFF.

This rearrangement joins TRBV5-4 to TRBJ2-2; no clear D gene. With 2 bases removed from V and 4 bases from J, the gap between germline ends came to 6 bases. From germline, CDR1 is SGHNT and CDR2 YYREEE (reference sequence). The length of the CDR3 is 13 residues. The CDR3: CASSLDFTGELFF. The CDR3 DNA reads TGTGCCAGCAGCTTAGACTTCACCGGGGAGCTGTTTTTT. Full variable domain (outside the CDR3, taken from reference TRBV5-4 and TRBJ2-2): ETGVTQSPTHLIKTRGQQVTLRCSSQSGHNTVSWYQQALGQGPQFIFQYYREEENGRGNFPPRFSGLQFPNYSSELNVNALELDDSALYLCASSLDFTGELFFGEGSRLTVL.

The genes are TRBV7-3 and TRBJ1-1; maybe TRBD1 (5 bases). Trimming took 4 bases from V and 1 from J, leaving 16 bases between them. Looked up from germline, CDR1 is SGHTA and CDR2 is FQGTGA. The CDR3 is 16 amino acids. CDR3 in amino acids: CASSSTQGLRNTEAFF. Here the CDR3 DNA reads TGTGCCAGCAGCTCCACCCAGGGACTGAGGAACACTGAAGCTTTCTTT.

The chain joins TRBV4-2 to TRBJ2-7, with D perhaps matching TRBD1 (5 bases). The CDR3 runs to 13 residues. Looked up from germline, CDR1 is LGHNA and CDR2 is YNFKEQ. The V gene lost 0 bases and the J gene lost 4 bases, with 7 bases spanning the gap. In DNA, the CDR3 is TGTGCCAGCAGCCAAGAAGGGGTTTACGAGCAGTACTTC. Its translation: CASSQEGVYEQYF.

V and J are TRBV7-9 and TRBJ1-1; D gene uncertain. Germline lookup yields CDR1 SEHNR and CDR2 FQNEAQ (reference sequence). This CDR3 is 15 amino acids long. V was cut by 5 bases and J by 1 base, with 14 bases left in between. CDR3 DNA: TGTGCCAGCAGCCCCTATACCGCGGGGAACACTGAAGCTTTCTTT. This encodes CASSPYTAGNTEAFF.

The chain uses TRBV18 and TRBJ2-1; weak D call: TRBD2 (6 bases). V lost 4 bases, J lost 3 bases, and 13 bases lay in between. CDR3 size: 15 residues. The germline V gene has CDR1 KGHSH and CDR2 LQKENI. CDR3 loop: CASSLGGRHYNEQFF. The CDR3 nucleotides read TGTGCCAGCTCACTGGGGGGACGGCACTACAATGAGCAGTTCTTC.

V is TRBV6-6 and J is TRBJ1-2, with D possibly being TRBD1 (5 bases). Germline V gene sequence: CDR1 MNHNY, CDR2 SVGAGI (reference sequence). The CDR3 spans 13 residues. Trimming took 7 bases from V and 3 from J, leaving 12 bases between them. In DNA, the CDR3 is TGTGCCAGCATCCAGGACACCCACTATGGCTACACCTTC. Its protein is CASIQDTHYGYTF.

The chain combines TRBV14 with TRBJ2-2; D may be TRBD2 (7 bases). Germline CDR1 reads SGHDN; CDR2 reads FVKESK. Trimming pared 3 bases from V and 9 bases from J, leaving 20 bases between. CDR3 length equals 16 residues. CDR3 nucleotide sequence: TGTGCCAGCAGCCAGCCGGGGGCCGGGGGGTTCCGGGAGCTGTTTTTT. This gives the protein CASSQPGAGGFRELFF.

The CDR3 here is CASSLEGQDYGYTF. DNA for the CDR3: TGCGCCAGCAGCCTAGAAGGACAGGACTATGGCTACACCTTC. V usage is TRBV5-1 and J usage is TRBJ1-2; 7 positions agree with TRBD1. Germline CDR1 reads SGHRS; CDR2 reads YFSETQ. Losses at the gene ends were 4 bases for V and 3 bases for J; bases not matched to a gene: 6. The CDR3 runs to 14 residues.

The V call is TRBV7-9, the J call TRBJ2-7; maybe TRBD1 (5 bases). Per germline, CDR1 SEHNR and CDR2 FQNEAQ (reference sequence). The CDR3 is 13 residues long. V lost 1 base and J lost 6, with 10 bases in between. The CDR3 sequence is CASSLVGVAEQYF. Written as DNA, the CDR3 is TGTGCCAGCAGCTTAGTAGGGGTGGCCGAGCAGTACTTC.

The CDR3 nucleotides are TGTGCCAGCAGCTTAGGGGACAAGAACACCGGGGAGCTGTTTTTT. Its translation is CASSLGDKNTGELFF. V usage is TRBV13 and J usage is TRBJ2-2; TRBD1 is a possible D gene (5 bases). The CDR3 covers 15 residues. Trimming left V 0 bases short and J 1 base short, with 6 bases between. Germline V gives CDR1 PRHDT, CDR2 FYEKMQ (reference sequence).

V and J are TRBV5-4 and TRBJ2-1; D possibly corresponds to TRBD2 (5 bases). V lost 4 bases and J lost 9, with 11 bases in between. The CDR3 has 12 residues. Germline loops: CDR1 SGHNT, CDR2 YYREEE (reference sequence). For the CDR3, the DNA is TGTGCCAGCAGCCTAGTCCGGGGTGAGCAGTTCTTC. Protein: CASSLVRGEQFF.

As concerns this clone: The sample has other DNA sequences that encode this CDR3 too. The J gene is TRBJ1-2, the V gene TRBV11-2, with D uncertain. Germline CDR1 SGHAT, CDR2 FQNNGV. The V end lost 4 bases, the J end lost 4 bases, and 13 bases lay between the germline ends. The CDR3 loop spans 14 amino acids. CDR3 nucleotide sequence: TGTGCCAGCAGCTCCACTCTGGTACCCTATGGCTACACCTTC. Translated, it gives CASSSTLVPYGYTF.

The chain carries TRBV27 and TRBJ2-5; D not resolved. The length of the CDR3 is 15 residues. CDR1 is MNHEY and CDR2 is SMNVEV in the germline V gene (reference sequence). Trimming took 4 bases from V and 2 from J, leaving 14 bases between them. The CDR3 coding sequence is TGTGCCAGCAGTTCGCCCCTCTACGCTCAAGAGACCCAGTACTTC. It specifies CASSSPLYAQETQYF.

This chain joins TRBV14 and TRBJ1-2, with D perhaps matching TRBD1 (6 bases). Germline-derived CDR1 and CDR2 are SGHDN and FVKESK. This CDR3 comprises 15 residues. V was cut by 2 bases and J by 2 bases, with 12 bases left in between. For the CDR3, the DNA is TGTGCCAGCAGCCAACGGGGGGGCAGGAACTATGGCTACACCTTC. Protein: CASSQRGGRNYGYTF.

DNA of the CDR3: TGTGCCAGCAGCTTAGCCTCCTTCGGGTACGCGAACACTGAAGCTTTCTTT. Translated, it gives CASSLASFGYANTEAFF. This chain links TRBV7-9 with TRBJ1-1; D is undetermined. Germline-derived CDR1 and CDR2 are SEHNR and FQNEAQ (reference sequence). This CDR3 has 17 residues. Deletions cut 0 bases from V and 1 base from J, with 15 bases between.

As concerns this clone: At one end, the junction sequence differs from germline, possibly due to a read error. The chain employs TRBV9 and TRBJ1-2; 7 nucleotides align to TRBD1. Germline lookup yields CDR1 SGDLS and CDR2 YYNGEE. The CDR3 covers 15 residues. The CDR3 DNA is TGTGCCAGCAGCGTCGCCCCAGACAGGGTTGGAGGCTGCACCTTC. Its translation: CASSVAPDRVGGCTF.

The chain uses TRBV6-6 and TRBJ1-1; TRBD1 matches at 10 bases. Losses at the gene ends were 5 bases for V and 6 bases for J; bases not matched to a gene: 9. The CDR3 is 15 amino acids. Germline loops: CDR1 MNHNY, CDR2 SVGAGI (reference sequence). CDR3 nucleotide sequence: TGTGCCAGCAGTCAACACGACAGGGGGCTATCTGAAGCTTTCTTT. Its protein product is CASSQHDRGLSEAFF.

The rearrangement joins TRBV27 to TRBJ2-1, with TRBD2 matching 13 bases. V lost 2 bases and J lost 4; bases outside the gene matches: 11. The CDR3 length is 19 residues. The V gene's germline CDR1 is MNHEY and CDR2 SMNVEV (reference sequence). CDR3 loop: CASSLPLTSGRTVYNEQFF. CDR3 bases: TGTGCCAGCAGTTTACCACTGACTAGCGGGAGGACAGTTTACAATGAGCAGTTCTTC.

The J gene is TRBJ2-7, the V gene TRBV19; a possible D gene is TRBD2 (5 bases). Trimming shortened V by 10 bases and J by 0 bases, and 13 bases separated the two germline ends. The V gene's germline CDR1 is LNHDA and CDR2 SQIVND (reference sequence). There are 13 residues in the CDR3. CDR3 nucleotides: TGTGCCACTCAGACGGGGAGCTCCTACGAGCAGTACTTC. This translates into CATQTGSSYEQYF.

The CDR3, as DNA: TGTGCCAGTTCTGCCAGGGCAAACTATGGCTACACCTTC. Encoded protein: CASSARANYGYTF. The rearrangement uses TRBV19 and TRBJ1-2; TRBD1 might be the D (5 bases). There are 13 residues in the CDR3. V lost 8 bases and J lost 2, with 12 bases in between. The germline CDR1 and CDR2 sequences are LNHDA and SQIVND (reference sequence).

The rearrangement joins TRBV6-6 to TRBJ2-3; D is possibly TRBD1 (8 bases). Between the trimmed V and J ends, which lost 7 bases and 9 bases, there was a span of 23 bases. This CDR3 is built from 15 residues. The germline gives CDR1 MNHNY, CDR2 SVGAGI (reference sequence). Here the CDR3 reads CASTVDQQGGRTQYF. CDR3 nucleotide sequence: TGTGCCAGCACCGTCGATCAACAGGGGGGGAGGACGCAGTATTTT.

This chain links TRBV5-5 with TRBJ1-2, with 9 nucleotides matching TRBD1. CDR3 length equals 14 residues. Unmatched junction bases numbered 2, after V lost 2 bases and J lost 3 bases. The V gene's germline CDR1 is SGHKS and CDR2 YYEKEE (reference sequence). In nucleotides, the CDR3 is TGTGCCAGCAGCTTCCGGGACAGGGACTATGGCTACACCTTC. Amino acid sequence: CASSFRDRDYGYTF.

This chain joins TRBV7-2 and TRBJ1-5; D remains ambiguous. V was clipped by 1 base and J by 5 bases, with 12 bases between them. Germline V gene data show CDR1 as SGHTA and CDR2 as FQGNSA. CDR3 length equals 15 residues. The CDR3 nucleotides are TGTGCCAGCAGCTTAGAAGGAGGCAGTTATCAGCCCCAGCATTTT. It codes for CASSLEGGSYQPQHF.

The chain combines TRBV7-2 with TRBJ1-5, with D unresolved. Trimming shortened V by 5 bases and J by 6 bases, and 11 bases separated the two germline ends. Per the germline V gene, CDR1 is SGHTA and CDR2 is FQGNSA. This CDR3 is built from 13 residues. CDR3: CASSPDQVQPQHF. CDR3 bases: TGTGCCAGCAGCCCTGATCAGGTTCAGCCCCAGCATTTT.

The chain uses TRBV19 and TRBJ2-2; maybe TRBD1 (5 bases). This CDR3 region has 15 residues. Trimming took off 2 bases at V and 3 bases at J, with 10 bases between the two ends. The V gene's germline CDR1 is LNHDA and CDR2 SQIVND (reference sequence). The CDR3 here is CASSITQTDTGELFF. The CDR3 DNA follows: TGTGCCAGTAGTATAACCCAGACAGACACCGGGGAGCTGTTTTTT.